The rows below give T cell receptor beta chains drawn from one sample of a study of blood T cell repertoires in COVID-19. TCRdb's copy holds only in-frame clones and misses some; the assay was immunoSEQ multiplex PCR. The repertoire has 240,000 or so clones, around 90% of them found once; the top ten carry more than 0.95%. The specimen sequenced was peripheral blood. All receptors come from a woman in her forties who had recovered from COVID-19. Both conserved end residues are trimmed from each CDR3.

TRBJ2-7	10	TRBV30	AWSGGGHEQY
TRBJ2-1	16	TRBV19	ASSISLGRWSSYNEQF
TRBJ2-1	12	TRBV6-5	ASSTPGLANEQF
TRBJ1-2	11	TRBV24-1	ATSDRGRDGYT
TRBJ1-2	11	TRBV30	AWTLRGDWGYT
TRBJ1-5	10	TRBV25-1	ASRAQNQPQH
TRBJ1-2	11	TRBV5-4	ATKDRGDYGYT
TRBJ1-2	12	TRBV27	ASSLQGAGGGYT
TRBJ1-3	13	TRBV5-6	ASSLRQAGRNTIY
TRBJ2-1	14	TRBV2	ASSAGTGGALDEQF
TRBJ1-1	12	TRBV19	ASSLGLINTEAF
TRBJ2-6	13	TRBV5-8	ASSPRGSGANVLT
TRBJ2-3	16	TRBV10-3	AIRAGTSARSSTDTQY
TRBJ1-1	11	TRBV7-8	ASSRPDRSEAF
TRBJ2-6	14	TRBV3-1/TRBV3-2	ASSQGGGFGANVLT
TRBJ1-4	11	TRBV4-1	ASSQVGLGKLF
TRBJ1-1	10	TRBV3-1/TRBV3-2	ASSLGASEAF
TRBJ2-2	15	TRBV6-1	ASSAQQGLANSGELF
TRBJ2-5	13	TRBV7-2	ASSLEGSGQETQY
TRBJ1-1	11	TRBV6-4	ASNWGGRAEAF
TRBJ1-2	10	TRBV30	AWRQALGRYT
TRBJ2-3	14	TRBV6-6	ASSLRLAEGTDTQY
TRBJ2-1	13	TRBV5-1	ASSLMGGLATEQF
TRBJ2-3	13	TRBV5-1	ASNIGQGGADTQY
TRBJ2-7	13	TRBV5-4	ASSYRTVPPGEQY
TRBJ1-5	13	TRBV6-1	ASSERDRGAQPQH
TRBJ1-2	10	TRBV12-3/TRBV12-4	ASSPVPYGYT
TRBJ2-5	9	TRBV20-1	SAVGGETQY
TRBJ1-1	13	TRBV19	ASSMAPSGGTEAF